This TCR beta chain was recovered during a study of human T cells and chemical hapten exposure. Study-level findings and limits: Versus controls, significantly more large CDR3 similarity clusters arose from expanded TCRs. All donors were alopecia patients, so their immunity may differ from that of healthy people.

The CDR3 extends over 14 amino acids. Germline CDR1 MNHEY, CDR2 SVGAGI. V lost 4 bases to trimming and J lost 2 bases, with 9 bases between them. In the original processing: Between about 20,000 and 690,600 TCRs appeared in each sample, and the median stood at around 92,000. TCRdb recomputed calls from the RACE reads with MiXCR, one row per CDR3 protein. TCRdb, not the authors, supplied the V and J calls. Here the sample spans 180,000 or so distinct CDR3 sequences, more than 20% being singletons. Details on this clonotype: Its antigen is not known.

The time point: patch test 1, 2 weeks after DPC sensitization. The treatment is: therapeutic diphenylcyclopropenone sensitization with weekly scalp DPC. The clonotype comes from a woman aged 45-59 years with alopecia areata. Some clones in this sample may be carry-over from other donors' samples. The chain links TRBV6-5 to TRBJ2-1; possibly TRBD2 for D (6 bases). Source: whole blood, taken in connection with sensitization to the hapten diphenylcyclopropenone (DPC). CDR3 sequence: CASSSQRAYNEQFF. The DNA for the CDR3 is TGTGCCAGCAGTTCCCAGCGGGCCTACAATGAGCAGTTCTTC.